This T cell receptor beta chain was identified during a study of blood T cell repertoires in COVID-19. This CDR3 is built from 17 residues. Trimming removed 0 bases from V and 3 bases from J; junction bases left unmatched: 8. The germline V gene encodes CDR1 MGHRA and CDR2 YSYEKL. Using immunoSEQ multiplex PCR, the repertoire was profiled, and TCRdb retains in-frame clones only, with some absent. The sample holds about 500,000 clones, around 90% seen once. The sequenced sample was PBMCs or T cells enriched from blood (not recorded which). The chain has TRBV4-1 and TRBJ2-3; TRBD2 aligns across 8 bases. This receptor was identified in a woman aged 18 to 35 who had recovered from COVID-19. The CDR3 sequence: CASSQDPGTRRTDTQYF. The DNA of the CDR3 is TGCGCCAGCAGCCAAGACCCCGGGACTAGGAGAACAGATACGCAGTATTTT.